Below are 9 T cell receptor beta chains sequenced from a single sample in a study of blood T cell repertoires in COVID-19. Generated by immunoSEQ multiplex PCR, the TCRdb table keeps only in-frame clones and is missing some. The table records around 24,000 clones, more than 70% of them present only once. Sequencing was carried out using peripheral blood. These TCRs come from a human donor with active COVID-19. The donor label of this sample is uncertain.

The rearrangement uses TRBV24-1 and TRBJ2-3; D is possibly TRBD1 (5 bases). V lost 4 bases, J lost 1 base, and 17 bases lay in between. This CDR3 is 17 amino acids long. CDR1 and CDR2 (germline): KGHDR, SFDVKD. The CDR3 region is CATSDPTARDGTDTQYF. As DNA, the CDR3 is TGTGCCACCAGTGACCCGACAGCACGAGACGGCACAGATACGCAGTATTTT.

This sequence joins TRBV2 and TRBJ2-2; weak D call: TRBD1 (5 bases). V lost 7 bases, J lost 5 bases, and 11 bases lay in between. CDR3 length: 13 amino acids. CDR1 is SNHLY, CDR2 FYNNEI, per germline. CDR3 bases: TGTGCCAGCACCGACCAGGGAACCGGGGAGCTGTTTTTT. As protein: CASTDQGTGELFF.

This chain links TRBV6-5 with TRBJ2-5, with D possibly being TRBD2 (5 bases). V was clipped by 5 bases and J by 5 bases, with 15 bases between them. Germline CDR1 reads MNHEY; CDR2 reads SVGAGI. There are 14 residues in the CDR3. The CDR3, as DNA: TGTGCCAGCAGTCGGGCGGCGGGTTGGGAGACCCAGTACTTC. It codes for CASSRAAGWETQYF.

This chain connects TRBV5-1 to TRBJ2-3; D is unresolved. Per germline, CDR1 SGHRS and CDR2 YFSETQ. Trimming took off 2 bases at V and 2 bases at J, with 12 bases between the two ends. The CDR3 extends over 15 amino acids. CDR3 bases: TGCGCCAGCAGCTTAATGAGCGAAAACACAGATACGCAGTATTTT. Amino acids: CASSLMSENTDTQYF.

This chain connects TRBV21-1 to TRBJ2-7; TRBD2 was called by the table and not checked on the DNA. TRBV21-1 is a pseudogene. The CDR3 has 14 amino acids. The CDR3 sequence: CASSKVADTYEQYF. DNA of the CDR3: TGTGCCAGCAGCAAAGTGGCGGATACCTACGAGCAGTACTTC.

The gene calls are TRBV9 and TRBJ1-3; no firm D call. The germline V gene has CDR1 SGDLS and CDR2 YYNGEE. V dropped 0 bases and J dropped 0 bases, with 7 bases sitting between them. This CDR3 is 15 amino acids long. This chain's CDR3 is CASSVDLSSGNTIYF. CDR3 in DNA: TGTGCCAGCAGCGTAGACTTGAGCTCTGGAAACACCATATATTTT.

The V call is TRBV5-1, the J call TRBJ2-7; 8 nucleotides align to TRBD1. The CDR3 contains 14 residues. Trimming cost V 3 bases and J 5 bases; bases outside gene matches: 7. In germline, CDR1 is SGHRS, CDR2 YFSETQ. The DNA for the CDR3 is TGCGCCAGCAGCTATGACAGGGGCGCCGACGAGCAGTACTTC. Translated: CASSYDRGADEQYF.

The chain couples TRBV10-1 to TRBJ2-7; 7 positions match TRBD1. Germline lookup yields CDR1 WNHNN and CDR2 SYGVQD (reference sequence). The V segment lost 2 bases and the J segment 2 bases; nucleotides outside the gene matches: 6. The CDR3 consists of 15 residues. The CDR3 DNA sequence: TGCGCCAGCAGTGAGAGATGGGACAGCCCCTACGAGCAGTACTTC. Translated: CASSERWDSPYEQYF.

The chain joins TRBV2 to TRBJ1-5; TRBD1 aligns across 11 bases. Germline lookup yields CDR1 SNHLY and CDR2 FYNNEI. Trimming removed 2 bases from V and 7 bases from J; junction bases left unmatched: 7. This CDR3 region has 16 residues. CDR3 region: CASSEFSGQGGQPQHF. Written as DNA, the CDR3 is TGTGCCAGCAGTGAATTCTCGGGACAGGGGGGCCAGCCCCAGCATTTT.